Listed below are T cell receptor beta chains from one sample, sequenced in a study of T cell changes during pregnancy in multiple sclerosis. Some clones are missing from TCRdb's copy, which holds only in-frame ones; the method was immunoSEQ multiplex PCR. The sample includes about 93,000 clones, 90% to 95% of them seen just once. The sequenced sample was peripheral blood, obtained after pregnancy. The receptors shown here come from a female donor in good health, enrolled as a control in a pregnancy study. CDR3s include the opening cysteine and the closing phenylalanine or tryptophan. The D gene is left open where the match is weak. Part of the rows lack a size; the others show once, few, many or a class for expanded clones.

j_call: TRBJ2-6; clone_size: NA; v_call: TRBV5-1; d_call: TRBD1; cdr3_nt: TGCGCCAGCAGTTATACAGGGGGCTCGGGGGCCAACGTCCTGACTTTC; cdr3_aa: CASSYTGGSGANVLTF
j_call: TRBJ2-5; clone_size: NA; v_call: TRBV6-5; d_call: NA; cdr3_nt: TGTGCCAGCAGGGGGGCAGAGACCCAGTACTTC; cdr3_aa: CASRGAETQYF
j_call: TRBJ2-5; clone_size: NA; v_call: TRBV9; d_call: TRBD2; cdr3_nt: TGTGCCAGCAGCCCCAAAGCGGGGGGGCCTTGGGAGACCCAGTACTTC; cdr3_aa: CASSPKAGGPWETQYF
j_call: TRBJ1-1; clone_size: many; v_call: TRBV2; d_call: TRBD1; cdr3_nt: TGTGCCAGCAGTTCTGACAGGGTCGTAGGGAACACTGAAGCTTTCTTT; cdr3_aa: CASSSDRVVGNTEAFF
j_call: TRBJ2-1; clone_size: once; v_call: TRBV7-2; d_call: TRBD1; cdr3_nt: TGTGCCAGCAGCTTAAGGGACAGGGGATTCTTC; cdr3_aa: CASSLRDRGFF
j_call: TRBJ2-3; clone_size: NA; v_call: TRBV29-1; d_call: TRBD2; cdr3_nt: TGCAGCGTTGGGTCTAGCGGGCTCACAGATACGCAGTATTTT; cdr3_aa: CSVGSSGLTDTQYF
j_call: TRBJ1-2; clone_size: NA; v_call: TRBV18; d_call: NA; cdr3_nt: TGTGCCAGCTCGCCCCAGCGGGGCTATGGCTACACCTTC; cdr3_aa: CASSPQRGYGYTF
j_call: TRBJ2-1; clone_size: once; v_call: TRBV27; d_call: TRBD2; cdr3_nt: TGTGCCAGCAGTTTTAGGCGGGGGGGCCCCCAGTTCTTC; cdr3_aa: CASSFRRGGPQFF
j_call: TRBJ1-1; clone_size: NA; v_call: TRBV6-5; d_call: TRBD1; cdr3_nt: TGTGCCAGCACTCGGACAGGGCGGAACACTGAAGCTTTCTTT; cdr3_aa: CASTRTGRNTEAFF
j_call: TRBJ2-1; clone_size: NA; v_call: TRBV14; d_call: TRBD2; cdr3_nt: TGTGCCAGCAGCCAACGCCTAGCGGGGGGCTATAGCTCCTACAATGAGCAGTTCTTC; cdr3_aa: CASSQRLAGGYSSYNEQFF
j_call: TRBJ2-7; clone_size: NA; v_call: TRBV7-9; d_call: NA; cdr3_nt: TGTGCCAGCAGCTCCCTCAGGGTCGACGACGAGCAGTACTTC; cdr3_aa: CASSSLRVDDEQYF
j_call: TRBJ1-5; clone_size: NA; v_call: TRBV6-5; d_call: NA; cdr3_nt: TGTGCCAGCAGTCCTCTAGGGCAGGGAAAGCAGCCCCAGCATTTT; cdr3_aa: CASSPLGQGKQPQHF
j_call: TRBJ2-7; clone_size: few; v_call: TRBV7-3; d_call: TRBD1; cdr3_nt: TGTGCCAGCAGCCCCCACCCGGGACAGGGATTGTACGAGCAGTACTTC; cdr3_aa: CASSPHPGQGLYEQYF
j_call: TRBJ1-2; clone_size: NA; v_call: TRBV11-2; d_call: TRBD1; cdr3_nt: TGTGCCAGCAGCTTTTCAGGGGGTAAGGGCTACACCTTC; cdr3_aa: CASSFSGGKGYTF
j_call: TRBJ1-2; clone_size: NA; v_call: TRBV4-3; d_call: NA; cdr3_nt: TGCGCCAGCAGCCAGCAAGTGGGGGGGGCTAAAGGCTACACCTTC; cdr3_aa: CASSQQVGGAKGYTF
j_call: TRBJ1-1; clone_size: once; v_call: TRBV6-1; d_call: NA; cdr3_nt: TGTGCCAGCATAGTTCTAACTCGGAACACTGAAGCTTTCTTT; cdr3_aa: CASIVLTRNTEAFF
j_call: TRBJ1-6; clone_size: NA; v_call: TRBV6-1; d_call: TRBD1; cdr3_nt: TGTGCCAGCAGTGAAGGGGACAGCCACTCCTATAATTCACCCCTCCACTTT; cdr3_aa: CASSEGDSHSYNSPLHF
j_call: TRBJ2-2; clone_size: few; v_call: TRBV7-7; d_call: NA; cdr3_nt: TGCGCCGCCGGGGTGAACACCGGGGAGCTGTTTTTT; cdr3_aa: CAAGVNTGELFF
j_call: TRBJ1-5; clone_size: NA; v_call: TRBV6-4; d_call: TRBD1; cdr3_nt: TGTGCCAGCAGTGCACAGGGGGCTGGACAGCCCCAGCATTTT; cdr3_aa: CASSAQGAGQPQHF
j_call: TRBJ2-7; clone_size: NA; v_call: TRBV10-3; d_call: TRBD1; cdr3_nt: TGTGCCATCAGCGCACAGGGGAACTCCTACGAGCAGTACTTC; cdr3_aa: CAISAQGNSYEQYF
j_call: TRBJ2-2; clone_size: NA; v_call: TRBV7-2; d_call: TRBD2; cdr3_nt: TGTGCCAGCAGCTTAGGGGCGGGGGGAAGATCCGGGGAGCTGTTTTTT; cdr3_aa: CASSLGAGGRSGELFF
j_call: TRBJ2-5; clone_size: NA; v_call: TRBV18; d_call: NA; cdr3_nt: TGTGCCAGCTCACCGGGACAAGCCGTAGAGACCCAGTACTTC; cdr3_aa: CASSPGQAVETQYF
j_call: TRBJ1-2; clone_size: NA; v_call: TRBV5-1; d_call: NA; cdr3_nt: TGCGCCAGCAGTCCGCCTCCCGGGACACCGAACTTC; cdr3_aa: CASSPPPGTPNF
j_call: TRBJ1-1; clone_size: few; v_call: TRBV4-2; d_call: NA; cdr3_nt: TGTGCCAGCAGCCAAACAGGGAATGGCACTGAAGCTTTCTTT; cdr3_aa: CASSQTGNGTEAFF
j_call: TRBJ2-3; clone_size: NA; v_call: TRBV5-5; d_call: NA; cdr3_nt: TGTGCCAGCAGCTTTCTAGGCGGAAGGGATACGCAGTATTTT; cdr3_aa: CASSFLGGRDTQYF
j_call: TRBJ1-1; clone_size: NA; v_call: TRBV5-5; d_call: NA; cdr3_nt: TGTGCCAGCAACAACAGGACCGTCGCAGAAGCTTTCTTT; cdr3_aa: CASNNRTVAEAFF
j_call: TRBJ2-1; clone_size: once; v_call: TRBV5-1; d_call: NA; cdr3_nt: TGCGCCAGCTCGATAGGACAGAGCCTCAATGAGCAGTTCTTC; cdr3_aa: CASSIGQSLNEQFF
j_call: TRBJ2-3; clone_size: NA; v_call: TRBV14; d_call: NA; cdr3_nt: TGTGCCAGCAGCCCCCTGGCAAGGGGGAGCACAGATACGCAGTATTTT; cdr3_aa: CASSPLARGSTDTQYF
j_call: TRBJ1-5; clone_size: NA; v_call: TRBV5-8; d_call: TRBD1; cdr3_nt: TGTGCCAGCAGCCGGACAGGGGGCTGGAGTCAGCCCCAGCATTTT; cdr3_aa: CASSRTGGWSQPQHF
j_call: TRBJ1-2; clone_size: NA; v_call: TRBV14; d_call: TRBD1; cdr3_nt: TGTGCCAGCAGCCACACAGGGGGCGAAGGCTACACCTTC; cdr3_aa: CASSHTGGEGYTF
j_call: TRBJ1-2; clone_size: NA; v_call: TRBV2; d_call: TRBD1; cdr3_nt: TGTGCCAGCAGAGGGACAGCGGCGGGCTATGGCTACACCTTC; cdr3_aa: CASRGTAAGYGYTF
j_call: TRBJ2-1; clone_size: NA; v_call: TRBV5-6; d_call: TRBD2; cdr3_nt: TGTGCCAGCAGTGCCGGCGGGGGGCACAATGAGCAGTTCTTC; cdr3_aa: CASSAGGGHNEQFF
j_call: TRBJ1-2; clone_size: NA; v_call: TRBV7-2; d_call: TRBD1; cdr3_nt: TGTGCCAGCAGCTTAGATTTTGCAGGGGGAGGCTACACCTTC; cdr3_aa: CASSLDFAGGGYTF
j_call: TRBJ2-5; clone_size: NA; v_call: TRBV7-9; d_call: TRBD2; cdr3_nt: TGTGCCAGCCACGGGGGGGAGACCCAGTACTTC; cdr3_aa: CASHGGETQYF
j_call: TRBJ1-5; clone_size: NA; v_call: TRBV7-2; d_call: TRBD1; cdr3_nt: TGTGCCAGCAGCTTAGAAGGGGGCCAGCCCCAGCATTTT; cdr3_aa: CASSLEGGQPQHF
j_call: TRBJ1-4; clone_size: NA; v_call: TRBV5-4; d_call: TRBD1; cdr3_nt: TGTGCCAGCAGCGTCGACAGGGTAGATGAAAAACTGTTTTTT; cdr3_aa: CASSVDRVDEKLFF
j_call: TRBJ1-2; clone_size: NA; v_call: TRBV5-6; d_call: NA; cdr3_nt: TGTGCCAGCAGCTTGTTTCGTCGGGAGGTCTATGGCTACACCTTC; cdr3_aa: CASSLFRREVYGYTF
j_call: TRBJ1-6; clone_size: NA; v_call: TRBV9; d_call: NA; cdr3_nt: TGTGCCAGCAGCTATTCAGGGGATAATTCACCCCTCCACTTT; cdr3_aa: CASSYSGDNSPLHF
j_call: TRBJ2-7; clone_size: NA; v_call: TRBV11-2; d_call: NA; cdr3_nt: TGTGCCAGCACCCAACCCCGGGACTGGGACTCCTACGAGCAGTACTTC; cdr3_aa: CASTQPRDWDSYEQYF
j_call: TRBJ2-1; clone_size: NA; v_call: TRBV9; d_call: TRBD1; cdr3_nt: TGTGCCAGCAGCGAACGACAGGGGGTGGGTTTGGATGAGCAGTTCTTC; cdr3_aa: CASSERQGVGLDEQFF
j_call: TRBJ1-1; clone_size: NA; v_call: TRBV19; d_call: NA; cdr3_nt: TGTGCCAGTAGTATTGGTCTTCCTGCAGGTGGAGCTTTCTTT; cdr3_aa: CASSIGLPAGGAFF
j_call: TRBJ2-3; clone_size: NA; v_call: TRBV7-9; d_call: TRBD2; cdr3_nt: TGTGCCAGCAGCGCCCAGGCGGGGGGGCCCGCAGATACGCAGTATTTT; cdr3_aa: CASSAQAGGPADTQYF
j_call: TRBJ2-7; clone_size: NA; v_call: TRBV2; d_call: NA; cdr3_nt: TGTGCCAGCCTCCCGGGACACCCCTACGAGCAGTACTTC; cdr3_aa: CASLPGHPYEQYF
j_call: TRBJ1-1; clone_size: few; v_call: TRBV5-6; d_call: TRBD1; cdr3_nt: TGTGCCAGCAGCTTGGGACGGACAGGGAGGGGAGCTTTCTTT; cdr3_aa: CASSLGRTGRGAFF
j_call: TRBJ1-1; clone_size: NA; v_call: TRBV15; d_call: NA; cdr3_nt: TGTGCCACCAGCAGAGATTGGGGGGTCACTGAAGCTTTCTTT; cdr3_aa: CATSRDWGVTEAFF
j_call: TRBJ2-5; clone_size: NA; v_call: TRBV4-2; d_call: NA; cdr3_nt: TGTGCCAGCAGCCAAGAGGGGGGGCGGGAGACCCAGTACTTC; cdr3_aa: CASSQEGGRETQYF
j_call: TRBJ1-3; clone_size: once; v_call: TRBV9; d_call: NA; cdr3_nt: TGTGCCAGCAGCCTTCAGGACTCTGGAAACACCATATATTTT; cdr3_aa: CASSLQDSGNTIYF
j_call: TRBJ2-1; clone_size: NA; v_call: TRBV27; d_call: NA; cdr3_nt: TGTGCCAGCAGTATGCTCTCGGGTTCCTACAATGAGCAGTTCTTC; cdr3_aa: CASSMLSGSYNEQFF
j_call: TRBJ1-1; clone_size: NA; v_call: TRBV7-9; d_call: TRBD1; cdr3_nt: TGTGCCAGCAGCCATGACAGGGTTAACACTGAAGCTTTCTTT; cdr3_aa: CASSHDRVNTEAFF
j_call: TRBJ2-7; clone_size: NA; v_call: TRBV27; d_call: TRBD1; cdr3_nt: TGTGCCAGCACAACAGGGGGCTCGGTTGTCGAGCAGTACTTC; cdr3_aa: CASTTGGSVVEQYF
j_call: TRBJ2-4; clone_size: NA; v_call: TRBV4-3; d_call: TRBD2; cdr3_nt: TGCGCCAGCAAGGTCCGCCGGGGGGGAGGAAACATTCAGTACTTC; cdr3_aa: CASKVRRGGGNIQYF
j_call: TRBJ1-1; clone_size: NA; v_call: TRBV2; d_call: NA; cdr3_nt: TGTGCCAGCATCGGTCGTTTGGCTTTCTTT; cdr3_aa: CASIGRLAFF
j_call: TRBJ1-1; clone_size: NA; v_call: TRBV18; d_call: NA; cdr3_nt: TGTGCCAGCTCCCCCGGGGGGCAAACTGAAGCTTTCTTT; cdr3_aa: CASSPGGQTEAFF
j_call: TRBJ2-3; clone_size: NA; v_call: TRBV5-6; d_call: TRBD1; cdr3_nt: TGTGCCAGCAGCTTGAGGACAGGGGGCAGAGATACGCAGTATTTT; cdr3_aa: CASSLRTGGRDTQYF
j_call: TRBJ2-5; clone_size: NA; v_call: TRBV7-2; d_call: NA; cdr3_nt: TGTGCCAGCAGCTCGAGGGGGGGCTCTGGGGTTGGGCAGACCCAGTACTTC; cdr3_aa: CASSSRGGSGVGQTQYF
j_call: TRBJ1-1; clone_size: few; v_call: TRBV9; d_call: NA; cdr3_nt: TGTGCCAGCAGCGTAGGTATCGGCACTGAAGCTTTCTTT; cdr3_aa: CASSVGIGTEAFF
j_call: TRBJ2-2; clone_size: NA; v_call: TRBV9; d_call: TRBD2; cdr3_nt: TGTGCCAGCAGCCCAAGGGACTACTACACCGGGGAGCTGTTTTTT; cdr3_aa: CASSPRDYYTGELFF
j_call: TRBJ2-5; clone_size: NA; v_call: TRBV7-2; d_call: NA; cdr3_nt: TGTGCCAGCAGCTTAGTTAGCAGTTCCGGGGAGACCCAGTACTTC; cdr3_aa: CASSLVSSSGETQYF
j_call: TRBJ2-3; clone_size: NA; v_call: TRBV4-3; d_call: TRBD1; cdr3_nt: TGCGCCAGCTCCCCGGGACAGGGTCCAGATACGCAGTATTTT; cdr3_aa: CASSPGQGPDTQYF
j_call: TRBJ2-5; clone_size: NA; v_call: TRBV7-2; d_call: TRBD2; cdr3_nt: TGTGCCAGCAGATACGGATGGACTAGCGGGGCGAGGGAGACCCAGTACTTC; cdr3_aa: CASRYGWTSGARETQYF